This T cell receptor beta chain was identified in a study of OX40 agonist ivuxolimab in advanced cancers. Prior autoimmune disease or systemic immunosuppression barred patients. Sampling of blood occurred at baseline, cycle 4 day 1, and cycle 7 day 1. About this clone: Its antigen is not identified.

General observations from the study: It was also the case that some nonresponders had low normalized T-cell clonal expansion.

The data were produced by immunoSEQ multiplex PCR, yet TCRdb's version contains in-frame clones alone and is incomplete. Here the sample spans approximately 120,000 clones, roughly 90% being singletons. Between the trimmed V and J ends, which lost 5 bases and 3 bases, there was a span of 23 bases. CDR1 MDHEN and CDR2 SYDVKM come from the germline V gene. This CDR3 has 18 residues. Sequencing used CD4+ or CD8+ T cells sorted from blood, obtained in a trial of the OX40 agonist ivuxolimab. The V call is TRBV28, the J call TRBJ1-3; TRBD1 is a possible D gene (6 bases). This receptor was identified in an adult with an advanced solid tumor such as melanoma, head and neck, liver or kidney cancer. For the CDR3, the DNA is TGTGCCAGCAGTCCCTACTTACAGGGAGAGAGTCTTGGAAACACCATATATTTT. Protein product: CASSPYLQGESLGNTIYF.